This T cell receptor beta chain derives from a study of cytomegalovirus exposure and HLA in healthy donors. Study-wide background: As an earlier analysis found, about 179 million T cells yielded 90 million to 140 million unique TCR beta sequences. Study outcomes and limitations: Some segments of the V type, notably TRBV6-2 and TRBV6-3, were excluded as indistinguishable.

Trimming shortened V by 8 bases and J by 6 bases, and 14 bases separated the two germline ends. CDR1 LNHDA and CDR2 SQIVND come from the germline V gene (reference sequence). This CDR3 contains 13 residues. As for this clone: Its antigen is not identified.

Primers for the PCR totalled 60 Vbeta and 13 Jbeta. Assay used: immunoSEQ multiplex PCR; TCRdb lists only in-frame clones, some missing. In the table there are 95,000 to 150,000 clones, 81% of which are singletons. This TCR was sampled from a woman in her forties in good health and CMV-seronegative. Sequenced input: PBMCs. This chain connects TRBV19 to TRBJ2-1; D is ambiguous. CDR3 in amino acids: CASRSLDRNEQFF. The DNA of the CDR3 is TGTGCCAGTCGCTCTCTAGATCGCAATGAGCAGTTCTTC.